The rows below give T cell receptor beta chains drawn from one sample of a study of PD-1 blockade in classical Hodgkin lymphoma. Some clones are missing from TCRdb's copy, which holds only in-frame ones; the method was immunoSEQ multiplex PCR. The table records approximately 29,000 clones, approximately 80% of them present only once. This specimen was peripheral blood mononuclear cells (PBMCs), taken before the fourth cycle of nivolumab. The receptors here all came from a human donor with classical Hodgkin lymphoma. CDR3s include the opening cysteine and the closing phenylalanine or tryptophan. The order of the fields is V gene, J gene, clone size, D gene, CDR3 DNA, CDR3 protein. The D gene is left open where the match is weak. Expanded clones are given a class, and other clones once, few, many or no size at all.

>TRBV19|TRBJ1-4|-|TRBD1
TGTGCCAGTAAACAGGGGGCGCCTGAAAAACTGTTTTTT
CASKQGAPEKLFF
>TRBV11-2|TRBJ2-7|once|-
TGTGCCAGCACCCCAACCTGGACAGACTACGAGCAGTACTTC
CASTPTWTDYEQYF
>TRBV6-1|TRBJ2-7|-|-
TGTGCCAGCAGTAGTAACTACGAGCAGTACTTC
CASSSNYEQYF
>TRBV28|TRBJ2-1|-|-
TGTGCCAGCAGTTACCCGGGACGGACCTACAATGAGCAGTTCTTC
CASSYPGRTYNEQFF
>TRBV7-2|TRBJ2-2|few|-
TGTGCCAGCAGCTTAGGGGGAAACACCGGGGAGCTGTTTTTT
CASSLGGNTGELFF
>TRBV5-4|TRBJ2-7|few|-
TGTGCCAGCAGCTTGAAGGACAGCTCCTACGAGCAGTACTTC
CASSLKDSSYEQYF
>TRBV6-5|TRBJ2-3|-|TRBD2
TGTGCCAGCAGTACAGCTAGCGGGGGGACAGATACGCAGTATTTT
CASSTASGGTDTQYF
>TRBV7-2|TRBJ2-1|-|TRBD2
TGTGCCAGCAGCCCCGGACTAGCGGGAAACAATGAGCAGTTCTTC
CASSPGLAGNNEQFF
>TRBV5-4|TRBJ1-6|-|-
TGTGCCAGCAGCAATCCCACACAGGGAGGGAATTCACCCCTCCACTTT
CASSNPTQGGNSPLHF
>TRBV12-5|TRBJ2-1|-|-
TGTGCTAGTGGAAGATCGGGGGGCCTGAGCTCCTACAATGAGCAGTTCTTC
CASGRSGGLSSYNEQFF
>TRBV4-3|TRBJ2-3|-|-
TGCGCCAGCAGCCAAAAGGGGGCAGATACGCAGTATTTT
CASSQKGADTQYF
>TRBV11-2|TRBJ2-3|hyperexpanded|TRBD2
TGTGCCAGCAGCTTCCAGCGGGGACGCACAGATACGCAGTATTTT
CASSFQRGRTDTQYF
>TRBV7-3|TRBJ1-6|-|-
TGTGCCAGCAACCTCTATAGCTCCTATAATTCACCCCTCCACTTT
CASNLYSSYNSPLHF
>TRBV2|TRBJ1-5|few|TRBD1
TGTGCCAGCGCGACAGGGGACAATCAGCCCCAGCATTTT
CASATGDNQPQHF
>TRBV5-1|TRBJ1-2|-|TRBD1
TGCGCCAGCAGCTTGGACGGGACAGGGTTCGTCGGCTATGGCTACACCTTC
CASSLDGTGFVGYGYTF
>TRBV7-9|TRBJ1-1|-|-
TGTGCCAGCAGCTTGAACCCGGGAGGAACTGAAGCTTTCTTT
CASSLNPGGTEAFF
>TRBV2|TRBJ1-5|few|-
TGTGCCAGCAGTGGCTCTCCAGGGTTCCCTCAGCCCCAGCATTTT
CASSGSPGFPQPQHF
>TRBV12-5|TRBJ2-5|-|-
TGTGCTAGTGGTTTTGCCCTTTCAAGGGGAGAGACCCAGTACTTC
CASGFALSRGETQYF
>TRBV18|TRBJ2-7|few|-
TGTGCCAGCTCACCACCGTTAGTTTACGAGCAGTACTTC
CASSPPLVYEQYF
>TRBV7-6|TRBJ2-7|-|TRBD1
TGTGCCAGCAGCTTAATGACAGGGTTTGGTGAGCAGTACTTC
CASSLMTGFGEQYF
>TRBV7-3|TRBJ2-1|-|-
TGTGCCAGCAGCTTTGCCTTATACAATGAGCAGTTCTTC
CASSFALYNEQFF
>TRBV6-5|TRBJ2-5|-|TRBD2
TGTGCCAGCAGCCCACTAGCGGGGAGCCAAGAGACCCAGTACTTC
CASSPLAGSQETQYF
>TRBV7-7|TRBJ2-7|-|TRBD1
TGTGCCAGCAGCTTAGACAGGGGCTCCTACGAGCAGTACTTC
CASSLDRGSYEQYF
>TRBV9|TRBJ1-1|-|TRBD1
TGTGCCAGCAGCACGACAGGGGGTGACACTGAAGCTTTCTTT
CASSTTGGDTEAFF
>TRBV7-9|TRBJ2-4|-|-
TGTGCCAGCAGCTTAGGGCCAGGATCAGCCAAAAACATTCAGTACTTC
CASSLGPGSAKNIQYF